A selection of T cell receptor beta chains follows, all from one sample in a study of T cells after yellow fever vaccination. MiXCR, applied by TCRdb to the 5' RACE reads, yields one record per CDR3 protein. Altogether some 300,000 distinct CDR3 sequences are present, about 11% being singletons, with the ten largest covering about 3.3%. The input for sequencing was CD4+ T cells sorted from PBMCs, taken 45 days after the yellow fever booster vaccination. These receptors originate from a man aged 18 to 35 who received the YFV17D yellow fever vaccine. CDR3s leave out the opening cysteine and the closing phenylalanine or tryptophan.

ASSLGTGGRQAYEQY TRBV7-2
ASSATSGGAAQY TRBV5-1
ASSYTGGQETQY TRBV2
ASSSPAEGGYGYT TRBV6-5
ASTPYGTSGVNEQF TRBV7-2
ASSGGGTLQETQY TRBV18
ASSPPLDTQY TRBV18
ASSQERLTRTDTQY TRBV3-1
ASSPRLAGGFHTQY TRBV27
ASSYWGAGRNNEQF TRBV6-5
ASSPRGGRYNEQF TRBV7-2
AIRDTTKDYGYT TRBV10-3
ASRPQGGHTGELF TRBV6-2/TRBV6-3
ASSLTGEQY TRBV5-1
ASRGDSYNSPLH TRBV2
ASSFRLGGQPQH TRBV7-6
SVGSEPGHKLYGYT TRBV29-1
ASSYKGRGTEAF TRBV6-5
ASSEGWASHNEQF TRBV2
ATSDFGLAGAETQY TRBV24-1
ATSREGTSGGNEQF TRBV15
SALFTRGGSYEQY TRBV20-1
ASRWGAYNEQF TRBV19
ASSRTDNGYT TRBV6-2/TRBV6-3
ASRLLRSGTDTQY TRBV6-5